This T cell receptor beta chain was captured by sequencing in a study of cytomegalovirus exposure and HLA in healthy donors. The CDR3 runs to 10 residues. Germline CDR1 is SQVTM and CDR2 is ANQGSEA. This clone has a single count. Use of 60 Vbeta and 13 Jbeta primers characterized the PCR. The data were produced by immunoSEQ multiplex PCR, yet TCRdb's version contains in-frame clones alone and is incomplete. The repertoire holds some 89,000 clones, with about four fifths as singletons. The sample comprised PBMCs. This TCR was sampled from a woman aged 30 to 39 in good health and CMV-seronegative. The chain recombines TRBV29-1 with TRBJ2-5, with a tentative D call TRBD1 (5 bases). The J call may be mistaken, given a closer DNA end match to TRBJ2-7. CDR3 in amino acids: CSVGQHEQYF. DNA for the CDR3: TGCAGCGTTGGACAGCACGAGCAGTACTTC.